These T cell receptor beta chains were read from a single sample in a study of blood T cell repertoires in COVID-19. Clones were sequenced by immunoSEQ multiplex PCR, and TCRdb holds only the in-frame ones, with some missing. The sample lists 23,000 or so clones; 90% to 95% were seen once. What was sequenced was peripheral blood. The receptors originated from a woman aged 45-60 years with active COVID-19. Each CDR3 is given with its conserved first and last residue.

v_call: TRBV29-1; j_call: TRBJ1-1; cdr3_aa: CSVDRGLPPEAFF
v_call: TRBV6-1; j_call: TRBJ1-6; cdr3_aa: CASSEEEAGRSPLHF
v_call: TRBV6-2/TRBV6-3; j_call: TRBJ2-1; cdr3_aa: CASSFVSGGSEQFF
v_call: TRBV28; j_call: TRBJ1-5; cdr3_aa: CASSLQQGASNQPQHF
v_call: TRBV10-1; j_call: TRBJ2-3; cdr3_aa: CAWSLRRVLAGATDTQYF
v_call: TRBV29-1; j_call: TRBJ2-3; cdr3_aa: CSVGTGGYGTDTQYF
v_call: TRBV18; j_call: TRBJ2-1; cdr3_aa: CASSRRSPGQGKGEQFF
v_call: TRBV13; j_call: TRBJ1-3; cdr3_aa: CASSPGQGRDTIYF
v_call: TRBV3-1/TRBV3-2; j_call: TRBJ2-7; cdr3_aa: CASSRYPQGYEQYF
v_call: TRBV29-1; j_call: TRBJ2-4; cdr3_aa: CSVNRLAGDIQYF
v_call: TRBV11-2; j_call: TRBJ1-1; cdr3_aa: CASSLAQGSSEAFF
v_call: TRBV2; j_call: TRBJ1-2; cdr3_aa: CASSQGDYGYTF
v_call: TRBV5-1; j_call: TRBJ2-5; cdr3_aa: CASSLVRKGGETQYF
v_call: TRBV27; j_call: TRBJ1-4; cdr3_aa: CASSPLPGFRNEKLFF
v_call: TRBV7-9; j_call: TRBJ1-4; cdr3_aa: CASSLTGTNEKLFF
v_call: TRBV6-2/TRBV6-3; j_call: TRBJ1-1; cdr3_aa: CASSHTARGNTEAFF
v_call: TRBV27; j_call: TRBJ1-6; cdr3_aa: CASSEGSGQGVGRNSPLHF
v_call: TRBV19; j_call: TRBJ2-2; cdr3_aa: CASSIGTSGTPFTGELFF
v_call: TRBV4-1; j_call: TRBJ2-3; cdr3_aa: CASSLLEADTQYF
v_call: TRBV27; j_call: TRBJ1-1; cdr3_aa: CASHTGGTEAFF
v_call: TRBV6-5; j_call: TRBJ2-1; cdr3_aa: CASSYTYNEQFF
v_call: TRBV6-2/TRBV6-3; j_call: TRBJ2-7; cdr3_aa: CASSYSSHGREAYEQYF
v_call: TRBV4-2; j_call: TRBJ2-6; cdr3_aa: CASSQLGHDSGANVLTF
v_call: TRBV3-1/TRBV3-2; j_call: TRBJ1-4; cdr3_aa: CASSPSGTRTEKLFF
v_call: TRBV29-1; j_call: TRBJ1-1; cdr3_aa: CSVTSWTTGDTEAFF
v_call: TRBV7-9; j_call: TRBJ1-1; cdr3_aa: CASSFRGAETEAFF
v_call: TRBV4-1; j_call: TRBJ1-3; cdr3_aa: CASSQEGASGNTIYF
v_call: TRBV29-1; j_call: TRBJ2-5; cdr3_aa: CSAGRLAEETQYF
v_call: TRBV28; j_call: TRBJ1-1; cdr3_aa: CASSFRRQGNTEAFF
v_call: TRBV7-9; j_call: TRBJ1-2; cdr3_aa: CAGGEGSYGYTF